This note documents a single TCR beta chain sequence. Its antigen is still unknown. Germline CDR1 is SGDLS and CDR2 is YYNGEE. The length of the CDR3 is 14 residues. V lost 4 bases and J 8 bases, leaving 18 bases between the germline ends. TCR beta VDJ and CDR3 were profiled, and genomic DNA was the template. TCRdb passed the reads through MiXCR, listing each CDR3 protein once. The data contain about 200,000 distinct CDR3 sequences, more than 55% of them seen just once; the ten biggest clones take up roughly 61%. The sample is drawn from a study of CD8+CD57+ T cells in acquired aplastic anemia. Selection for sequencing was limited to patients who had shown CD8+CD57+ cell expansion by flow cytometry. The patients all had a severe acquired aplastic anemia diagnosis. Patients were treatment-naive when blood was sampled. The study's findings and limits: Roughly 27 shared CD8+ CDR3s appeared highly expressed within patients' immunodominant clones.

What was sequenced was sorted CD4+, CD8+, or CD8+CD57+ T cells (not recorded which) from PBMCs. This chain links TRBV9 with TRBJ1-2; possible D gene TRBD1, 6 bases. The TCR sequence derives from a human donor with aplastic anemia. The CDR3 nucleotides read TGTGCCAGCAGCCCCGGCGGGGGCATACAAGGCTACACCTTC. This gives the protein CASSPGGGIQGYTF.